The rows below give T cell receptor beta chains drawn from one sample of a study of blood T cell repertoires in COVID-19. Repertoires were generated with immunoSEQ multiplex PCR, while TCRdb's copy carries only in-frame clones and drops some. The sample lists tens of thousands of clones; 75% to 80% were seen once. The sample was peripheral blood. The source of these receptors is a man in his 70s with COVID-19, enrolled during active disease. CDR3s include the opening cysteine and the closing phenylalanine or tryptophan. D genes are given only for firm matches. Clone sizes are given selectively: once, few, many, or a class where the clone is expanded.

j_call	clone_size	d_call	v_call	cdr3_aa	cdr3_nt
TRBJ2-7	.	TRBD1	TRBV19	CASSISYRGLYEQYF	TGTGCCAGTAGTATCTCTTACAGGGGCCTCTACGAGCAGTACTTC
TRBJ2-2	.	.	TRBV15	CATSRDLKRSTGELFF	TGTGCCACCAGCAGAGATCTTAAGCGGAGCACCGGGGAGCTGTTTTTT
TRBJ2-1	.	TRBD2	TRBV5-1	CASSLQRGGNEQFF	TGCGCCAGCAGCCTACAGCGGGGGGGCAATGAGCAGTTCTTC
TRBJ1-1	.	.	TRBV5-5	CASSGTPLGEAFF	TGTGCCAGCAGCGGCACCCCGCTAGGAGAAGCTTTCTTT
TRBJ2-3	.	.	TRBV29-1	CSVEDRGDTQYF	TGCAGCGTTGAAGATCGGGGTGATACGCAGTATTTT
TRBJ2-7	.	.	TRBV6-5	CASRPQAAGPNEQYF	TGTGCCAGCAGACCACAAGCGGCAGGCCCCAACGAGCAGTACTTC
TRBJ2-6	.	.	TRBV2	CASKAPGSKGANVLTF	TGTGCCAGCAAGGCTCCTGGGAGTAAGGGGGCCAACGTCCTGACTTTC
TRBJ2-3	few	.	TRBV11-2	CASSWSGTDTQYF	TGTGCCAGCAGCTGGTCAGGTACAGATACGCAGTATTTT
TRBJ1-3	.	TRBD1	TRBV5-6	CASSSPGQSSGNTIYF	TGTGCCAGCAGTTCACCGGGACAGAGCTCTGGAAACACCATATATTTT
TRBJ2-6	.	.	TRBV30	CAGETGLGANVLTF	TGTGCCGGAGAAACAGGTCTGGGGGCCAACGTCCTGACTTTC
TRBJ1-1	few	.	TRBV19	CASSIGGVGAEAFF	TGTGCCAGTAGTATCGGGGGGGTTGGAGCTGAAGCTTTCTTT
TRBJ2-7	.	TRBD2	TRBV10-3	CAISDVGGGSYEQYF	TGTGCCATCAGTGACGTGGGGGGGGGTTCCTACGAGCAGTACTTC
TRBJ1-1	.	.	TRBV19	CASSRGGTEAFF	TGTGCCAGTAGTCGAGGGGGAACTGAAGCTTTCTTT
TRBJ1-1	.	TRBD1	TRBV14	CASSQGQGRTEAFF	TGTGCCAGCAGCCAAGGACAGGGCCGCACTGAAGCTTTCTTT
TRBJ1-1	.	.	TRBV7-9	CASSFAGLTEAFF	TGTGCCAGCAGCTTCGCAGGGCTCACTGAAGCTTTCTTT